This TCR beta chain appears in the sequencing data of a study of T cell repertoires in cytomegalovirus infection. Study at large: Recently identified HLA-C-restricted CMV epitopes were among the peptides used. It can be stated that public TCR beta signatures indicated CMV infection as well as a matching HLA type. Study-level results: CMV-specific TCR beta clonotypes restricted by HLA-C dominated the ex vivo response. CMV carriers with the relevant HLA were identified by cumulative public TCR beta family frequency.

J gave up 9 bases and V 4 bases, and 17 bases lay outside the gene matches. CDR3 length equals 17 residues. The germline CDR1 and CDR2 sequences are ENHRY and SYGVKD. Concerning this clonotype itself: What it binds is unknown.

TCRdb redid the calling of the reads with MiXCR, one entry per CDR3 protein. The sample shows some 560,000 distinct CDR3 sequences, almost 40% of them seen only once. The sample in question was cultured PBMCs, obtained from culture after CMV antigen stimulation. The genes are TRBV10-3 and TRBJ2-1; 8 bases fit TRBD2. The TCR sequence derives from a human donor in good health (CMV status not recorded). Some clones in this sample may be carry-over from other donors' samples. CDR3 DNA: TGTGCCATCAGTGGGACGCCGGGACTAGGGGGAAGCGGTGAGCAGTTCTTC. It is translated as CAISGTPGLGGSGEQFF.